The 17 T cell receptor beta chains presented below share a single source sample, sequenced in a study of human T cells and chemical hapten exposure. Time point given: pre-sensitization, week 0. Treatment indicated: therapeutic diphenylcyclopropenone sensitization with weekly scalp DPC. TCRdb used MiXCR to reprocess the RACE reads, holding one entry per CDR3 protein. This table holds approximately 50,000 distinct CDR3 sequences, approximately 10% found once. This sample comprised whole blood, obtained in connection with sensitization to the hapten diphenylcyclopropenone (DPC). These receptors were collected from a woman in her thirties or forties with alopecia areata. Some clones in this sample may be carry-over from other donors' samples.

This clonotype was found a few times. V usage is TRBV29-1 and J usage is TRBJ2-1; TRBD1 might be the D (5 bases). V lost 6 bases and J 12 bases, leaving 18 bases between the germline ends. CDR1 SQVTM and CDR2 ANQGSEA come from the germline V gene. This CDR3 is 12 amino acids long. CDR3 DNA: TGCAGCGTCGCCGTGGACAAGGGAAGGCAGTTCTTC. Its translation is CSVAVDKGRQFF.

The V and J genes are TRBV4-1 and TRBJ1-1; the D is unclear. The CDR3 has 15 residues. With 3 bases removed from V and 2 bases from J, the gap between germline ends came to 13 bases. Per germline, CDR1 MGHRA and CDR2 YSYEKL. This chain's CDR3 is CASSQDDGGNTEAFF. The DNA of the CDR3 is TGCGCCAGCAGCCAGGACGATGGAGGAAACACTGAAGCTTTCTTT.

This chain uses TRBV21-1 with TRBJ1-1. TRBV21-1 is flagged as a pseudogene. The CDR3 contains 15 residues. CDR3 amino acids: CASSKDPPGNTEAFF. In DNA, the CDR3 is TGTGCCAGCAGCAAAGATCCTCCCGGGAACACTGAAGCTTTCTTT.

This clonotype showed up many times. CDR3 in DNA: TGTGCCAGCAGTGACAGGACTAGCGGGATCGATGAGCAGTTCTTC. Protein product: CASSDRTSGIDEQFF. The chain is built from TRBV6-4 and TRBJ2-1, with 12 bases fitting TRBD2. This CDR3 is 15 amino acids long. Germline V CDR1 and CDR2: MRHNA, SNTAGT. V shed 2 bases, J shed 8 bases, and the junction held 4 bases outside the gene matches.

This clonotype appeared many times. The V gene is TRBV2, the J gene TRBJ1-1; TRBD1 is a possible D gene (5 bases). This CDR3 contains 13 residues. V lost 4 bases, J lost 1 base, and 7 bases lay in between. The germline V gene has CDR1 SNHLY and CDR2 FYNNEI. The chain's CDR3 is CASSGQRNTEAFF. The CDR3 DNA reads as TGTGCCAGCAGTGGACAGCGGAACACTGAAGCTTTCTTT.

The chain employs TRBV7-8 and TRBJ1-5; D might be TRBD1 (6 bases). The CDR3 covers 15 residues. The V gene's germline CDR1 is SGHVS and CDR2 FQNEAQ. V was shortened by 1 base and J by 2 bases, with 9 bases between the two germline ends. CDR3 sequence (DNA): TGTGCCAGCAGCTTAGGGAACAGGGGCAATCAGCCCCAGCATTTT. As protein: CASSLGNRGNQPQHF.

This clonotype has ten or more counts. This chain uses TRBV13 with TRBJ2-2, with TRBD1 identical over 9 bases. Germline lookup yields CDR1 PRHDT and CDR2 FYEKMQ (reference sequence). CDR3 length: 15 amino acids. Germline trimming cut 10 bases from V and 5 bases from J; bases unmatched to any gene: 11. The CDR3 nucleotides read TGTGCCATCCCCGACCGGGACAGGGAAACCGGGGAGCTGTTTTTT. Translating gives CAIPDRDRETGELFF.

This rearrangement joins TRBV20-1 to TRBJ2-5; the match to TRBD2 covers 9 bases. The germline V gene encodes CDR1 DFQATT and CDR2 SNEGSKA (reference sequence). The CDR3 covers 14 residues. Unmatched junction bases numbered 7, after V lost 3 bases and J lost 5 bases. The CDR3 loop is CSASIGGGAETQYF. The CDR3 DNA reads TGCAGTGCTAGTATAGGCGGGGGGGCGGAGACCCAGTACTTC.

This clonotype was seen only a few times. The genes are TRBV10-1 and TRBJ2-7, with 12 bases identical to TRBD2. The CDR3 extends over 18 amino acids. Germline CDR1 reads WNHNN; CDR2 reads SYGVQD (reference sequence). The trim removed 3 bases at V and 2 bases at J, leaving 11 bases unmatched. This chain's CDR3 is CASSEGASGRAVAYEQYF. In nucleotides, the CDR3 is TGCGCCAGCAGTGAAGGAGCTAGCGGGAGGGCCGTAGCCTACGAGCAGTACTTC.

This clonotype was observed a few times. The J gene is TRBJ2-1, the V gene TRBV5-4; possibly TRBD1 for D (7 bases). There are 15 residues in the CDR3. Per germline, CDR1 SGHNT and CDR2 YYREEE (reference sequence). V lost 0 bases to trimming and J lost 6 bases, with 13 bases between them. The CDR3 DNA reads TGTGCCAGCAGCTTGGGACTAGGGGGCCCCAATGAGCAGTTCTTC. The encoded protein is CASSLGLGGPNEQFF.

This clonotype was observed many times. The chain combines TRBV18 with TRBJ1-5; the D gene is possibly TRBD1 (5 bases). Germline CDR1 and CDR2: KGHSH and LQKENI. Trimming cost V 3 bases and J 7 bases, with 10 bases left between them. The CDR3 runs to 13 residues. CDR3 nucleotides: TGTGCCAGCTCACCGGACACCTCACAGCCCCAGCATTTT. Its protein is CASSPDTSQPQHF.

Many counts were recorded for this clonotype. An end of the junction differs from the germline gene, which may be a read error. The V gene is TRBV7-8, the J gene TRBJ1-2, with D perhaps TRBD1 (5 bases). CDR1 is SGHVS, CDR2 FQNEAQ, per germline. This CDR3 spans 12 amino acids. The CDR3 bases are TGTGCCAGCAGCTTAGCTGAAGGGGCTAGCGTGTTC. Amino acid sequence: CASSLAEGASVF.

The table lists this clonotype with a few counts. The rearrangement links TRBV11-2 to TRBJ2-7, with 8 bases lining up with TRBD2. The CDR3 is made up of 14 amino acids. Germline-derived CDR1 and CDR2 are SGHAT and FQNNGV. V dropped 0 bases and J dropped 3; count of bases not matched to a gene: 1. Here the CDR3 DNA reads TGTGCCAGCAGCTTAGAGGGGACTAGCTACGAGCAGTACTTC. Protein sequence: CASSLEGTSYEQYF.

The chain carries TRBV13 and TRBJ2-3; tentative D call: TRBD2 (6 bases). The CDR3 is 17 amino acids. Looked up from germline, CDR1 is PRHDT and CDR2 is FYEKMQ (reference sequence). Trimming left V 7 bases short and J 4 bases short, with 24 bases between. CDR3 sequence: CASMRIAVPSPADTQYF. For the CDR3, the DNA is TGTGCCAGCATGCGGATAGCGGTTCCGAGCCCCGCAGATACGCAGTATTTT.

This rearrangement joins TRBV5-6 to TRBJ2-3; 10 nucleotides agree with TRBD2. Germline CDR1 is SGHDT and CDR2 is YYEEEE. The CDR3 covers 16 residues. V dropped 0 bases and J dropped 1; count of bases not matched to a gene: 2. The chain's CDR3 is CASSLVGTSGTDTQYF. CDR3 DNA: TGTGCCAGCAGCTTGGTGGGGACTAGCGGCACAGATACGCAGTATTTT.

This clonotype was recorded many times. The chain has TRBV20-1 and TRBJ2-3; D is uncertain. V was cut by 1 base and J by 0 bases, with 8 bases left in between. The V gene's germline CDR1 is DFQATT and CDR2 SNEGSKA (reference sequence). This CDR3 contains 14 residues. The CDR3 bases are TGCAGTGCTAGAGGGGTCCTTAGCACAGATACGCAGTATTTT. Translated, it gives CSARGVLSTDTQYF.

In this sample, this clonotype turned up a few times. This chain joins TRBV28 and TRBJ2-7; D remains unclear. This CDR3 spans 14 amino acids. Deletions cut 3 bases from V and 2 bases from J, with 11 bases between. Germline CDR1 and CDR2: MDHEN and SYDVKM. CDR3 DNA: TGTGCCAGCAGTTTTTCGTCCCCGCCCTACGAGCAGTACTTC. This sequence encodes CASSFSSPPYEQYF.